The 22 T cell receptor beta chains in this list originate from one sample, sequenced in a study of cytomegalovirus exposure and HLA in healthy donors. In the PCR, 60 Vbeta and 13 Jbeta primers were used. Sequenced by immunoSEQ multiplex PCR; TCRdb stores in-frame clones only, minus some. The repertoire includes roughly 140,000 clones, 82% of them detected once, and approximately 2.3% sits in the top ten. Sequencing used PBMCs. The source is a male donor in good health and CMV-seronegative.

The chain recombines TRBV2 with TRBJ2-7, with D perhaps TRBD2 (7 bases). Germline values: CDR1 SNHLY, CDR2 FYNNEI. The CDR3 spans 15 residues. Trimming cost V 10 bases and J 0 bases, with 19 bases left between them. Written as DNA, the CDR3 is TGTGCCACCAGGGGTAGGGGGGGAAACTCCTACGAGCAGTACTTC. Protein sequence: CATRGRGGNSYEQYF. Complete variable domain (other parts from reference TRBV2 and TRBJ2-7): EPEVTQTPSHQVTQMGQEVILRCVPISNHLYFYWYRQILGQKVEFLVSFYNNEISEKSEIFDDQFSVERPDGSNFTLKIRSTKLEDSAMYFCATRGRGGNSYEQYFGPGTRLTVT.

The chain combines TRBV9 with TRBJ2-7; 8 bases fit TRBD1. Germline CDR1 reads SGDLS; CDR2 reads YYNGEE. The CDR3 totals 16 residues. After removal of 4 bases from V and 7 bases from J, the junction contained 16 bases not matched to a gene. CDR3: CASSPHSQGDKYEQYF. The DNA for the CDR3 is TGTGCCAGCAGCCCCCACTCACAGGGGGACAAGTATGAGCAGTACTTC.

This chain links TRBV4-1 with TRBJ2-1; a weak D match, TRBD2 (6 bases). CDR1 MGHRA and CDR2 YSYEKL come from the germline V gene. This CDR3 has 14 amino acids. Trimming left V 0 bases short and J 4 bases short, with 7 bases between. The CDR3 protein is CASSQEGGYNEQFF. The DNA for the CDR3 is TGCGCCAGCAGCCAAGAGGGGGGATACAATGAGCAGTTCTTC.

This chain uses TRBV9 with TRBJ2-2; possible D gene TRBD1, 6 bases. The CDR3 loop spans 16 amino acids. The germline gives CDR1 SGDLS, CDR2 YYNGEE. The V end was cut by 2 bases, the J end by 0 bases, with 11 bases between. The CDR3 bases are TGTGCCAGCAGCGTCATAGGGGGATCGAACACCGGGGAGCTGTTTTTT. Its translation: CASSVIGGSNTGELFF.

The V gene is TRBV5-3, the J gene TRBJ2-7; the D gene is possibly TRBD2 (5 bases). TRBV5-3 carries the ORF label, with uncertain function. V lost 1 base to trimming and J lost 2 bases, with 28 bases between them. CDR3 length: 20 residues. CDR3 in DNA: TGTGCCAGAAGCTTGATGATAGCGACACCATCTCGAGCCGAGGCCTACGAGCAGTACTTC. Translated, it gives CARSLMIATPSRAEAYEQYF.

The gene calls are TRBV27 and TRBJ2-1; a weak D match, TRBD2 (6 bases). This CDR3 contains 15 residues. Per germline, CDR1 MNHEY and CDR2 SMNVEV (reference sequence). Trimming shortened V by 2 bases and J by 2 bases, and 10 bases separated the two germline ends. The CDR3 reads CASSLVGGPYNEQFF. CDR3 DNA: TGTGCCAGCAGTTTAGTCGGGGGTCCCTACAATGAGCAGTTCTTC.

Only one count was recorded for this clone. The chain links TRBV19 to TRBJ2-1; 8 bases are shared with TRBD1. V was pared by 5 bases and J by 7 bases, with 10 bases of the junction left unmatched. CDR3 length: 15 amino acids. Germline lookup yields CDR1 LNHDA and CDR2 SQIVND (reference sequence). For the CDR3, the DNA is TGTGCCAGTAGTTTCAGAGGGACAGGAATAAATGAGCAGTTCTTC. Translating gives CASSFRGTGINEQFF.

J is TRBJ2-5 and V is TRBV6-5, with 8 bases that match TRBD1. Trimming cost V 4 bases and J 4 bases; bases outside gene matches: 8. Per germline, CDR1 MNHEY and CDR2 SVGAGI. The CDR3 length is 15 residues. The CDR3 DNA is TGTGCCAGCAGTTCAACAGGGGGTACGGGAGAGACCCAGTACTTC. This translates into CASSSTGGTGETQYF.

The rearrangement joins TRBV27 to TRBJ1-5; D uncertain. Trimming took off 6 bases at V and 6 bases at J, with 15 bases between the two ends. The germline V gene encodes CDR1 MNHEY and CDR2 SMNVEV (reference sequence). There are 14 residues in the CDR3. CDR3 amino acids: CASSPRIQVQPQHF. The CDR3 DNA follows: TGTGCCAGCAGCCCCCGGATTCAGGTTCAGCCCCAGCATTTT.

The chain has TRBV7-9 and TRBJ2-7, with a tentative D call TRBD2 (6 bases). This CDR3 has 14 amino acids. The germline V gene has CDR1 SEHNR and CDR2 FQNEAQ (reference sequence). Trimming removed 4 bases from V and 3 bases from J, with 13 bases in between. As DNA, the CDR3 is TGTGCCAGCAGCTGGGACGCGGAGGGCTACGAGCAGTACTTC. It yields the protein CASSWDAEGYEQYF.

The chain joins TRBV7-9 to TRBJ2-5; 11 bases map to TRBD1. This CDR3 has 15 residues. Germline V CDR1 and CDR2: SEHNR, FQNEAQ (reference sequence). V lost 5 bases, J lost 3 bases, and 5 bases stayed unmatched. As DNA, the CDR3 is TGTGCCAGCAGCGGCCGGGACAGGGGGGAAGAGACCCAGTACTTC. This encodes CASSGRDRGEETQYF.

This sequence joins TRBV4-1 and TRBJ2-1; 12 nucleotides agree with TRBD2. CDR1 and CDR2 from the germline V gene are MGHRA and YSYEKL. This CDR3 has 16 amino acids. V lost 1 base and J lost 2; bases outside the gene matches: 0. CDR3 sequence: CASSQGTSGAYNEQFF. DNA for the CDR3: TGCGCCAGCAGCCAAGGGACTAGCGGGGCCTACAATGAGCAGTTCTTC.

The CDR3 spells CASSQGAPTDTQYF. The CDR3 region has the DNA TGTGCCAGCAGCCAGGGGGCACCCACAGATACGCAGTATTTT. V and J are TRBV7-9 and TRBJ2-3, with TRBD1 matching over 8 bases. V trimming: 5 bases; J trimming: 2 bases; junction bases outside the gene matches: 3. Germline loops: CDR1 SEHNR, CDR2 FQNEAQ (reference sequence). The CDR3 runs 14 residues.

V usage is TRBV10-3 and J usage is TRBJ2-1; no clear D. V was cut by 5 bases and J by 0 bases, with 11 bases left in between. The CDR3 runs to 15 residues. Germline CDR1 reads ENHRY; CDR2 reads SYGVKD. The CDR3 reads CAISRSLSSYNEQFF. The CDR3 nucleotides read TGTGCCATCAGTAGGAGCTTAAGCTCCTACAATGAGCAGTTCTTC.

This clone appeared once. CDR3 protein: CSLGQGETQYF. The CDR3 region has the DNA TGCAGCCTCGGACAGGGGGAGACCCAGTACTTC. The chain couples TRBV29-1 to TRBJ2-5; 9 bases map to TRBD1. V lost 8 bases and J lost 5; bases outside the gene matches: 3. The CDR3 spans 11 residues. In germline, CDR1 is SQVTM, CDR2 ANQGSEA.

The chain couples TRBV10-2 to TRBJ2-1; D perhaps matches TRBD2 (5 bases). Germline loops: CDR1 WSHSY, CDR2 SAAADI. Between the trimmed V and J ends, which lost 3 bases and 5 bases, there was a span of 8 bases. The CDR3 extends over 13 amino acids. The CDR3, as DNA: TGCGCCAGCAGTGATCTAGCTCACAATGAGCAGTTCTTC. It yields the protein CASSDLAHNEQFF.

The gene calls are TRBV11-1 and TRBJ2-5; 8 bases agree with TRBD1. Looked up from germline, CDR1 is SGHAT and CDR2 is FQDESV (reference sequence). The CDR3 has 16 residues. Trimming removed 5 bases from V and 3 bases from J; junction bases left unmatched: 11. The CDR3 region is CASSRYRTGKKETQYF. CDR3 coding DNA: TGTGCCAGCAGCCGATACCGGACAGGGAAGAAAGAGACCCAGTACTTC.

The CDR3 here is CAISESSGGNTGELFF. The CDR3 DNA sequence: TGTGCCATCAGTGAGTCGTCTGGGGGCAACACCGGGGAGCTGTTTTTT. The chain carries TRBV10-3 and TRBJ2-2; weak D call: TRBD1 (6 bases). Germline CDR1 reads ENHRY; CDR2 reads SYGVKD. V dropped 0 bases and J dropped 2 bases, with 10 bases sitting between them. The CDR3 sequence is 16 residues long.

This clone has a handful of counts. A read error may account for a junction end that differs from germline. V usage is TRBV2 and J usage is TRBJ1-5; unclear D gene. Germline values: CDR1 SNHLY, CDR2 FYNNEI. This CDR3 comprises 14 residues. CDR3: CACSPIDSNQPQHF. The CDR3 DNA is TGTGCCTGCAGCCCTATCGATAGCAATCAGCCCCAGCATTTT.

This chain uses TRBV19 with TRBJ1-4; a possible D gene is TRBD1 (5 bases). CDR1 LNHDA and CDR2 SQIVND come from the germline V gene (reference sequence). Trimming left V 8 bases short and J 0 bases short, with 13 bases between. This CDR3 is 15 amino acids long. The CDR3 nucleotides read TGTGCCAGTTCGACAGTCACCGCAACTAATGAAAAACTGTTTTTT. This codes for CASSTVTATNEKLFF.

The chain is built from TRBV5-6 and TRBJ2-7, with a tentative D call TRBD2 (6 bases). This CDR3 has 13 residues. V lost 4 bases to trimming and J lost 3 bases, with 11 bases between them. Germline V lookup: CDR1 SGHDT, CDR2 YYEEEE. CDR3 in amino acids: CASSASGSYEQYF. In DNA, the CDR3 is TGTGCCAGCAGCGCCTCCGGGAGCTACGAGCAGTACTTC.

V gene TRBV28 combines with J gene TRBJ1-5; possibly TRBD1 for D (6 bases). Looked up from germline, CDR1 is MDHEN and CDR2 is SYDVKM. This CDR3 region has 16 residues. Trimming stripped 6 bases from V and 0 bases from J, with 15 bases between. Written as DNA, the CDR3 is TGTGCCAGCAGCCCTATGGGGGCCGGTAGCAATCAGCCCCAGCATTTT. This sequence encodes CASSPMGAGSNQPQHF.